The TCR beta chain described here comes from a study of OX40 agonist ivuxolimab in advanced cancers. Study in general: While on treatment, patients had intravenous ivuxolimab at 0.01 to 10 mg/kg every 2 weeks. The mean age was 60 years, ranging from 23 to 79, with roughly four fifths of participants male.

The protocol was immunoSEQ multiplex PCR, while the TCRdb copy is restricted to in-frame clones and leaves out a portion. The table records tens of thousands of clones, approximately 94% of them present only once. Sampling of blood occurred at baseline, cycle 4 day 1, and cycle 7 day 1. Germline V gene sequence: CDR1 MNHEY, CDR2 SMNVEV (reference sequence). Trimming removed 5 bases at V and 8 bases at J, with 17 bases between. There are 14 residues in the CDR3. Only one count was recorded for this clone. The rearrangement uses TRBV27 and TRBJ2-3, with D maybe TRBD1 (6 bases). The receptor's source is an adult with an advanced solid tumor such as melanoma, head and neck, liver or kidney cancer. The source material was CD4+ or CD8+ T cells sorted from blood, sampled in a trial of the OX40 agonist ivuxolimab. CDR3 sequence (DNA): TGTGCCAGCAGTCAGGGGACGGATGGGGCTACGCAGTATTTT. This codes for CASSQGTDGATQYF.